The 20 T cell receptor beta chains below all came from one sample that was sequenced in a study of cytomegalovirus exposure and HLA in healthy donors. Primers: 60 Vbeta forward and 13 Jbeta reverse. The protocol was immunoSEQ multiplex PCR, while the TCRdb copy is restricted to in-frame clones and leaves out a portion. The sample includes fewer than 200,000 clones, 65% to 85% seen only once; the top ten take approximately 4.1%. Sequenced input: PBMCs. Every receptor here comes from a woman in her forties or fifties in good health and CMV-seropositive.

The chain combines TRBV12-5 with TRBJ2-5, with 11 bases aligning to TRBD2. The CDR3 contains 15 residues. V lost 6 bases, J lost 3 bases, and 6 bases stayed unmatched. The germline V gene has CDR1 LGHNT and CDR2 FRNRAP. CDR3 sequence reads: CASGVTSGSKETQYF. CDR3 coding DNA: TGTGCTAGTGGCGTTACTAGCGGGAGTAAAGAGACCCAGTACTTC.

The J gene is TRBJ2-1, the V gene TRBV9; maybe TRBD2 (7 bases). Per germline, CDR1 SGDLS and CDR2 YYNGEE. The CDR3 covers 16 residues. V was trimmed by 5 bases and J by 2 bases, leaving 17 bases between them. The DNA for the CDR3 is TGTGCCAGCAGAGGGGGGGGCGGGGGAGCCTACAATGAGCAGTTCTTC. Its protein product is CASRGGGGGAYNEQFF.

This chain links TRBV18 with TRBJ2-5; perhaps TRBD2 as D (5 bases). Germline assignment: CDR1 KGHSH and CDR2 LQKENI. Trimming pared 4 bases from V and 9 bases from J, leaving 15 bases between. This CDR3 has 13 amino acids. Here the CDR3 reads CASSQSFEGPQYF. The CDR3 coding sequence is TGTGCCAGCTCACAGAGTTTTGAGGGTCCCCAGTACTTC.

This sequence joins TRBV7-9 and TRBJ2-2; 7 bases are a match to TRBD2. The germline gives CDR1 SEHNR, CDR2 FQNEAQ (reference sequence). V dropped 3 bases and J dropped 5; count of bases not matched to a gene: 0. The CDR3 runs 13 residues. The CDR3 protein is CASSFGGTGELFF. The CDR3 DNA reads as TGTGCCAGCAGCTTCGGGGGGACCGGGGAGCTGTTTTTT.

The chain joins TRBV5-1 to TRBJ2-3; D is unclear. From germline, CDR1 is SGHRS and CDR2 YFSETQ. This CDR3 has 11 amino acids. V was clipped by 2 bases and J by 5 bases, with 3 bases between them. This chain's CDR3 is CASSFIDTQYF. The CDR3 DNA follows: TGCGCCAGCAGCTTCATAGATACGCAGTATTTT.

The J gene is TRBJ1-1, the V gene TRBV9; D remains ambiguous. The CDR3 spans 17 residues. The V end lost 2 bases, the J end lost 1 base, and 18 bases lay between the germline ends. CDR1 is SGDLS and CDR2 is YYNGEE in the germline V gene. The CDR3 region is CASSVGRRTRENTEAFF. The CDR3 DNA is TGTGCCAGCAGCGTGGGTCGGAGGACCCGAGAGAACACTGAAGCTTTCTTT.

This clone was detected once. V usage is TRBV5-4 and J usage is TRBJ1-6; maybe TRBD1 (6 bases). CDR3 length: 14 residues. Trimming stripped 4 bases from V and 10 bases from J, with 15 bases between. Germline CDR1 and CDR2: SGHNT and YYREEE (reference sequence). The CDR3 DNA reads TGTGCCAGCAGCCCGAACAGGGCGGGCTCACCCCTCCACTTT. This sequence encodes CASSPNRAGSPLHF.

The CDR3 protein is CASSSRTSPHEQFF. The CDR3 bases are TGTGCCAGCTCATCCCGGACTAGCCCCCATGAGCAGTTCTTC. This sequence joins TRBV18 and TRBJ2-1; 8 bases agree with TRBD2. The length of the CDR3 is 14 residues. The V gene's germline CDR1 is KGHSH and CDR2 LQKENI. Trimming took 5 bases from V and 8 from J; bases not matched to a gene: 8.

On this clone itself: Other nucleotide sequences from this sample produce the same CDR3. The chain has TRBV11-2 and TRBJ1-6, with a possible D match to TRBD1 (5 bases). The CDR3 contains 15 residues. CDR1 and CDR2 (germline): SGHAT, FQNNGV. The germline V and J ends were trimmed by 3 bases and 0 bases, with 6 bases remaining between them. Here the CDR3 reads CASSFRGSYNSPLHF. The CDR3 nucleotides are TGTGCCAGCAGCTTTAGGGGCTCCTATAATTCACCCCTCCACTTT.

With regard to this clone: The junction differs from germline at one of its ends, possibly a read error. The chain is built from TRBV7-7 and TRBJ2-5, with D maybe TRBD1 (7 bases). CDR3 length equals 13 residues. Germline values: CDR1 SSHAT, CDR2 FNYEAQ (reference sequence). The CDR3 sequence: CASSSGGQETQYF. DNA for the CDR3: TGTGCTAGCAGCTCAGGGGGGCAAGAGACCCAGTACTTC.

The chain uses TRBV30 and TRBJ2-7; 9 nucleotides align to TRBD1. This CDR3 spans 15 amino acids. Per the germline V gene, CDR1 is GTSNPN and CDR2 is SVGIG (reference sequence). The junction had 6 bases not matched to a gene; V was cut back by 3 bases and J by 0 bases. CDR3 loop: CAWRRDRVISYEQYF. CDR3 bases: TGTGCCTGGAGGCGGGACAGGGTGATCTCCTACGAGCAGTACTTC. Supplemented by reference TRBV30 and TRBJ2-7, the full variable domain reads SQTIHQWPATLVQPVGSPLSLECTVEGTSNPNLYWYRQAAGRGLQLLFYSVGIGQISSEVPQNLSASRPQDRQFILSSKKLLLSDSGFYLCAWRRDRVISYEQYFGPGTRLTVT.

The gene calls are TRBV4-3 and TRBJ2-1; 14 bases are shared with TRBD2. V shed 3 bases, J shed 10 bases, and the junction held 8 bases outside the gene matches. The CDR3 runs to 16 residues. Germline-derived CDR1 and CDR2 are LGHNA and YSLEER. The CDR3 here is CASSQQPGLAGVEQFF. Written as DNA, the CDR3 is TGCGCCAGCAGCCAGCAACCGGGACTAGCGGGGGTAGAGCAGTTCTTC.

J is TRBJ2-5 and V is TRBV18; TRBD2 aligns across 9 bases. CDR1 KGHSH and CDR2 LQKENI come from the germline V gene. CDR3 length: 13 amino acids. V was pared by 8 bases and J by 2 bases, with 3 bases of the junction left unmatched. CDR3 region: CASTTSGQETQYF. The CDR3 region has the DNA TGTGCCAGCACGACTAGCGGACAAGAGACCCAGTACTTC.

This rearrangement joins TRBV10-2 to TRBJ2-6; D is perhaps TRBD2 (5 bases). The CDR3 loop spans 15 amino acids. Between the trimmed V and J ends, which lost 7 bases and 4 bases, there was a span of 14 bases. Germline CDR1 reads WSHSY; CDR2 reads SAAADI. The CDR3 loop reads CASNPMGAGANVLTF. The CDR3 region has the DNA TGCGCCAGCAATCCGATGGGAGCCGGGGCCAACGTCCTGACTTTC.

This sequence joins TRBV19 and TRBJ1-4; no definite D call. Germline CDR1 LNHDA, CDR2 SQIVND (reference sequence). V was cut by 7 bases and J by 5 bases, with 14 bases left in between. The CDR3 runs to 14 residues. CDR3 nucleotide sequence: TGTGCCAGTACGCGGGGAGCCACAAATGAAAAACTGTTTTTT. This encodes CASTRGATNEKLFF.

The gene calls are TRBV6-1 and TRBJ1-5; a weak D match, TRBD1 (5 bases). The germline CDR1 and CDR2 sequences are MNHNS and SASEGT. V lost 4 bases and J 3 bases, leaving 13 bases between the germline ends. CDR3 length: 15 residues. The CDR3 DNA sequence: TGTGCCAGCAGTGGGCCCCCAGGGTCCAATCAGCCCCAGCATTTT. Residues: CASSGPPGSNQPQHF.

The V gene is TRBV7-2, the J gene TRBJ1-2, with D perhaps matching TRBD1 (5 bases). The ends were cut back, 0 bases at V and 5 bases at J, with 13 bases in the middle. Germline V gene data show CDR1 as SGHTA and CDR2 as FQGNSA. The CDR3 covers 15 residues. The CDR3 is CASSLAGASWYGYTF. The CDR3, as DNA: TGTGCCAGCAGCTTAGCAGGGGCCTCCTGGTATGGCTACACCTTC.

The chain has TRBV28 and TRBJ2-7, with 11 positions matching TRBD1. The CDR3 loop spans 15 amino acids. V trimming: 6 bases; J trimming: 7 bases; junction bases outside the gene matches: 11. Germline V gives CDR1 MDHEN, CDR2 SYDVKM. The CDR3 region is CASRPSGTGGIEQYF. CDR3 DNA: TGTGCCAGCAGGCCCTCCGGGACAGGGGGAATAGAGCAGTACTTC.

The V and J genes are TRBV30 and TRBJ1-2; perhaps TRBD1 as D (5 bases). The germline V gene encodes CDR1 GTSNPN and CDR2 SVGIG (reference sequence). The CDR3 contains 13 residues. V was shortened by 2 bases and J by 6 bases, with 13 bases between the two germline ends. The CDR3 is CAWSSAGLDGYTF. CDR3 DNA: TGTGCCTGGAGTTCCGCAGGGCTAGATGGCTACACCTTC. The full variable domain, completed using reference TRBV30 and TRBJ1-2, is SQTIHQWPATLVQPVGSPLSLECTVEGTSNPNLYWYRQAAGRGLQLLFYSVGIGQISSEVPQNLSASRPQDRQFILSSKKLLLSDSGFYLCAWSSAGLDGYTFGSGTRLTVV.

V and J are TRBV25-1 and TRBJ2-5; TRBD1 matches 9 bases. Near its end, the DNA agrees better with TRBJ2-7, so the J call may be wrong. Germline CDR1 MGHDK, CDR2 SYGVNS. The CDR3 contains 15 residues. The CDR3 sequence: CASSPPPGQGYEQYF. The CDR3 nucleotides are TGTGCCAGCAGTCCACCACCGGGACAGGGCTACGAGCAGTACTTC.